The entry below gives a single TCR beta chain sequence along with its context. This entry comes from a study of blood T cell repertoires in COVID-19. The CDR3 spans 13 residues. V dropped 9 bases and J dropped 0; count of bases not matched to a gene: 5. CDR1 and CDR2 from the germline V gene are MDHEN and SYDVKM. Repertoires were generated with immunoSEQ multiplex PCR, while TCRdb's copy carries only in-frame clones and drops some. The data show some 74,000 clones, with 80% to 90% seen just once and about 4.8% held by the top ten. The receptor was derived from a woman older than 75 with active or convalescent COVID-19. Sequenced material: peripheral blood. The V call is TRBV28, the J call TRBJ2-7; 7 bases line up with TRBD2. The chain's CDR3 is CASRSGASYEQYF. The CDR3 DNA follows: TGTGCCAGTCGCAGCGGGGCCTCCTACGAGCAGTACTTC.